These 20 T cell receptor beta chains originate from one sample sequenced in a study of cytomegalovirus exposure and HLA in healthy donors. 60 Vbeta and 13 Jbeta primers were used in PCR. Libraries were prepared by immunoSEQ multiplex PCR; TCRdb keeps only in-frame clonotypes and omits some of them. The sample has around 140,000 clones, roughly 85% seen once. Sequencing input: PBMCs. The receptor source for this set is a man aged 40-55 years in good health and CMV-seronegative.

The rearrangement links TRBV7-3 to TRBJ2-2, with TRBD1 identical over 7 bases. This CDR3 region has 17 residues. Germline lookup yields CDR1 SGHTA and CDR2 FQGTGA. Trimming cost V 5 bases and J 3 bases; bases outside gene matches: 12. DNA of the CDR3: TGTGCCAGCAGCCCAGCGATACAGGGGTCGGACACCGGGGAGCTGTTTTTT. Its protein is CASSPAIQGSDTGELFF.

This chain uses TRBV7-2 with TRBJ2-7; a possible D gene is TRBD2 (6 bases). Trimming pared 1 base from V and 2 bases from J, leaving 15 bases between. The CDR3 length is 16 residues. The germline V gene encodes CDR1 SGHTA and CDR2 FQGNSA. As DNA, the CDR3 is TGTGCCAGCAGCTTAGAAAGAGGGACTGCTACCTACGAGCAGTACTTC. This encodes CASSLERGTATYEQYF.

This clone has a count of ten or more. Other DNA sequences from this sample encode an identical CDR3 as well. The chain recombines TRBV6-5 with TRBJ1-1, with D perhaps matching TRBD1 (5 bases). V lost 5 bases and J 1 base, leaving 8 bases between the germline ends. Germline CDR1 MNHEY, CDR2 SVGAGI. The CDR3 runs 13 residues. The CDR3 region has the DNA TGTGCCAGCAGTGGACAAGAGAACACTGAAGCTTTCTTT. Residues: CASSGQENTEAFF.

The chain combines TRBV29-1 with TRBJ2-3; D not certain. Germline values: CDR1 SQVTM, CDR2 ANQGSEA. CDR3 length: 12 residues. Trimming took off 4 bases at V and 4 bases at J, with 9 bases between the two ends. This CDR3 reads CSVGGAADTQYF. CDR3 DNA: TGCAGCGTTGGTGGTGCAGCAGATACGCAGTATTTT.

The chain couples TRBV7-2 to TRBJ1-1; D is perhaps TRBD1 (5 bases). Trimming shortened V by 2 bases and J by 1 base, and 17 bases separated the two germline ends. This CDR3 has 17 residues. In germline, CDR1 is SGHTA, CDR2 FQGNSA. The CDR3 DNA is TGTGCCAGCAGCTTACAGGGTGCATCACAGAAGAACACTGAAGCTTTCTTT. Translating gives CASSLQGASQKNTEAFF. Together with reference TRBV7-2 and TRBJ1-1, the CDR3 gives the full variable domain: GAGVSQSPSNKVTEKGKDVELRCDPISGHTALYWYRQSLGQGLEFLIYFQGNSAPDKSGLPSDRFSAERTGGSVSTLTIQRTQQEDSAVYLCASSLQGASQKNTEAFFGQGTRLTVV.

This rearrangement joins TRBV7-6 to TRBJ1-6; TRBD1 aligns across 8 bases. CDR1 and CDR2 from the germline V gene are SGHVS and FNYEAQ. The CDR3 loop spans 16 amino acids. Trimming at V came to 1 base and at J to 7 bases, leaving 6 bases not matched to a gene. CDR3 region: CASSLVAGGWNSPLHF. Written as DNA, the CDR3 is TGTGCCAGCAGCTTAGTGGCAGGGGGCTGGAATTCACCCCTCCACTTT.

V gene TRBV29-1 combines with J gene TRBJ2-1, with 7 bases fitting TRBD1. Germline V CDR1 and CDR2: SQVTM, ANQGSEA. The CDR3 runs to 14 residues. V dropped 1 base and J dropped 7; count of bases not matched to a gene: 7. This CDR3 reads CSVEGDTGANEQFF. Here the CDR3 DNA reads TGCAGCGTTGAAGGCGACACAGGGGCGAATGAGCAGTTCTTC.

The chain recombines TRBV9 with TRBJ1-3, with 9 bases lining up with TRBD1. Germline V gene lookup returns CDR1 SGDLS and CDR2 YYNGEE. V dropped 2 bases and J dropped 4; count of bases not matched to a gene: 4. This CDR3 has 15 residues. CDR3 residues: CASSVGQGFGNTIYF. The CDR3 DNA reads TGTGCCAGCAGCGTCGGACAGGGGTTCGGAAACACCATATATTTT.

CDR3 loop: CASSQFGTGAYEQYF. DNA for the CDR3: TGCGCCAGCAGCCAATTCGGGACAGGGGCCTACGAGCAGTACTTC. The chain employs TRBV4-3 and TRBJ2-7; 10 bases fit TRBD1. The CDR3 has 15 amino acids. The junction had 3 bases not matched to a gene; V was cut back by 2 bases and J by 2 bases. Germline V gives CDR1 LGHNA, CDR2 YSLEER.

The rearrangement links TRBV2 to TRBJ2-2; D gene uncertain. The germline V and J ends were trimmed by 8 bases and 0 bases, with 13 bases remaining between them. The germline V gene has CDR1 SNHLY and CDR2 FYNNEI. This CDR3 contains 15 residues. CDR3 bases: TGTGCCAGCCGGCAGACTCTCGCGAACACCGGGGAGCTGTTTTTT. This codes for CASRQTLANTGELFF.

The table lists this clone with a count of one. The V call is TRBV5-5, the J call TRBJ2-5, with 7 bases fitting TRBD2. Germline V gene data show CDR1 as SGHKS and CDR2 as YYEKEE (reference sequence). The CDR3 contains 14 residues. The V and J ends lost 6 bases and 2 bases, in that order; junction bases with no gene match: 7. CDR3 DNA sequence: TGTGCCAGCAAGCTTGGGGGGGGGCAAGAGACCCAGTACTTC. Its protein product is CASKLGGGQETQYF.

This rearrangement joins TRBV6-5 to TRBJ2-5; the match to TRBD2 covers 7 bases. The J call may be wrong; the DNA end is better matched by TRBJ2-7. Germline V gene lookup returns CDR1 MNHEY and CDR2 SVGAGI. CDR3 length: 13 residues. CDR3 nucleotide sequence: TGTGCCAGCAGTGGCGGGAGAGCCTACGAGCAGTACTTC. It specifies CASSGGRAYEQYF.

A single count supports this clone. The J gene is TRBJ2-7, the V gene TRBV2; TRBD1 is a possible D gene (6 bases). Germline V gives CDR1 SNHLY, CDR2 FYNNEI. V lost 1 base and J 0 bases, leaving 10 bases between the germline ends. CDR3 length: 15 amino acids. CDR3 loop: CASSEGGDNSYEQYF. In DNA, the CDR3 is TGTGCCAGCAGTGAAGGAGGGGACAACTCCTACGAGCAGTACTTC. The full variable domain, completed using reference TRBV2 and TRBJ2-7, is EPEVTQTPSHQVTQMGQEVILRCVPISNHLYFYWYRQILGQKVEFLVSFYNNEISEKSEIFDDQFSVERPDGSNFTLKIRSTKLEDSAMYFCASSEGGDNSYEQYFGPGTRLTVT.

This chain connects TRBV4-3 to TRBJ2-2; TRBD1 matches 8 bases. Germline CDR1 reads LGHNA; CDR2 reads YSLEER. Germline trimming cut 2 bases from V and 8 bases from J; bases unmatched to any gene: 13. The CDR3 consists of 17 residues. The CDR3: CASSQFADRGTLGELFF. CDR3 nucleotide sequence: TGCGCCAGCAGCCAATTCGCCGACAGGGGCACCCTTGGGGAGCTGTTTTTT.

The gene calls are TRBV6-1 and TRBJ1-1; tentatively, D is TRBD1 (5 bases). CDR1 and CDR2 (germline): MNHNS, SASEGT. V gave up 2 bases and J gave up 11 bases, with 12 bases separating them. CDR3 size: 12 residues. CDR3 in amino acids: CASSEPGLRAFF. The CDR3 DNA is TGTGCCAGCAGTGAACCGGGACTCCGGGCTTTCTTT.

The J gene is TRBJ2-3, the V gene TRBV5-1; maybe TRBD1 (7 bases). CDR3 length: 17 residues. V lost 1 base, J lost 0 bases, and 15 bases lay in between. Germline values: CDR1 SGHRS, CDR2 YFSETQ. The CDR3 sequence: CASSLWRGQGSTDTQYF. Written as DNA, the CDR3 is TGCGCCAGCAGCTTGTGGAGGGGGCAGGGGAGCACAGATACGCAGTATTTT.

The V call is TRBV25-1, the J call TRBJ2-1; 8 nucleotides align to TRBD2. The CDR3 length is 14 residues. Trimming took 7 bases from V and 8 from J; bases not matched to a gene: 10. Germline V gene data show CDR1 as MGHDK and CDR2 as SYGVNS. The DNA of the CDR3 is TGTGCCAGCACCTCCGGGACTAGTGTCGATGAGCAGTTCTTC. It translates to CASTSGTSVDEQFF.

The genes are TRBV11-3 and TRBJ2-1; 10 bases line up with TRBD1. CDR3 length equals 15 residues. With V trimmed by 8 bases and J by 7 bases, 11 bases remained unmatched. Per germline, CDR1 SGHNT and CDR2 YENEEA. The CDR3 DNA is TGTGCCAGCGGGGAAGACAGGGGGCAAGGGAATGAGCAGTTCTTC. It encodes CASGEDRGQGNEQFF.

The chain combines TRBV9 with TRBJ2-1, with 9 bases lining up with TRBD2. Trimming cost V 2 bases and J 0 bases; bases outside gene matches: 3. The CDR3 runs 16 residues. Germline V lookup: CDR1 SGDLS, CDR2 YYNGEE. The CDR3 reads CASSVNSGSSYNEQFF. CDR3 nucleotides: TGTGCCAGCAGCGTCAATAGCGGGAGCTCCTACAATGAGCAGTTCTTC. Supplemented by reference TRBV9 and TRBJ2-1, the full variable domain reads DSGVTQTPKHLITATGQRVTLRCSPRSGDLSVYWYQQSLDQGLQFLIQYYNGEERAKGNILERFSAQQFPDLHSELNLSSLELGDSALYFCASSVNSGSSYNEQFFGPGTRLTVL.

This rearrangement joins TRBV4-3 to TRBJ1-6, with D perhaps matching TRBD1 (5 bases). The CDR3 is 15 residues long. CDR1 and CDR2 (germline): LGHNA, YSLEER. V gave up 0 bases and J gave up 7 bases, with 10 bases separating them. CDR3 DNA: TGCGCCAGCAGCCAAGATAGGCAGGGAAATTCACCCCTCCACTTT. Amino acid sequence: CASSQDRQGNSPLHF.